One and the same sample provided the 30 T cell receptor beta chains below, sequenced in a study of regulatory T cells in long-lasting Graves disease. Construction of the TCR beta libraries employed iRepertoire HTBI primers in conjunction with Arm-PCR of CDR3 regions. TCRdb used MiXCR to reprocess the multiplex PCR reads, holding one entry per CDR3 protein. The table records 530,000 or so distinct CDR3 sequences, 13% of them present only once. Specified time point: newly diagnosed GD, antithyroid drugs for less than 3 months. PBMC RNA was the source of the TCR library. This sample was also put to use in a study of T cells in Graves' hyperthyroidism and ophthalmopathy.

Sequencing was performed on peripheral blood mononuclear cells (PBMCs), taken at new diagnosis, from a patient treated with antithyroid drugs. These receptors came from a man aged 25 to 40 with Graves disease.

This clonotype was observed a few times. The V and J genes are TRBV29-1 and TRBJ1-1; D not certain. V shed 3 bases and J shed 10 bases, with 12 bases lying between them. Germline values: CDR1 SQVTM, CDR2 ANQGSEA. CDR3 size: 11 residues. The CDR3 protein is CSVDTRPGAFF. The DNA for the CDR3 is TGCAGCGTTGATACCAGACCAGGAGCTTTCTTT.

This clonotype has a handful of counts. This sequence joins TRBV18 and TRBJ2-7, with D perhaps being TRBD1 or TRBD2 (7 bases each). This CDR3 comprises 15 residues. From germline, CDR1 is KGHSH and CDR2 LQKENI. Between the trimmed V and J ends, which lost 0 bases and 6 bases, there was a span of 15 bases. The CDR3 is CASSPPQGGDGEQYF. The CDR3 nucleotides read TGTGCCAGCTCACCACCCCAGGGGGGGGACGGCGAGCAGTACTTC.

This clonotype was seen ten or more times. The chain uses TRBV29-1 and TRBJ2-1; 7 bases map to TRBD2. The CDR3 sequence is 13 residues long. V lost 5 bases and J lost 2; bases outside the gene matches: 3. Germline V gene lookup returns CDR1 SQVTM and CDR2 ANQGSEA. The CDR3 reads CSVSGGPYNEQFF. The CDR3 DNA reads as TGCAGCGTTTCGGGGGGACCCTACAATGAGCAGTTCTTC.

At least ten counts were recorded for this clonotype. The chain joins TRBV12-3 or TRBV12-4 to TRBJ2-7, with TRBD2 identical over 14 bases. V trimming: 1 base; J trimming: 6 bases; junction bases outside the gene matches: 8. The CDR3 totals 17 residues. The CDR3 spells CASSLGAGTSGRSEQYF. In DNA, the CDR3 is TGTGCCAGCAGTTTAGGTGCCGGGACTAGCGGGAGAAGCGAGCAGTACTTC.

This clonotype was seen ten or more times. This chain connects TRBV10-3 to TRBJ1-1, with a weak D call TRBD1 (5 bases). V lost 6 bases and J 1 base, leaving 9 bases between the germline ends. This CDR3 region has 13 residues. CDR1 is ENHRY and CDR2 is SYGVKD in the germline V gene. CDR3 DNA: TGTGCCATCAGCCTCCAGGGGAACACTGAAGCTTTCTTT. Its protein product is CAISLQGNTEAFF.

This sequence joins TRBV7-8 and TRBJ2-1, with 9 bases matching TRBD2. Germline V gene data show CDR1 as SGHVS and CDR2 as FQNEAQ. Losses at the gene ends were 1 base for V and 7 bases for J; bases not matched to a gene: 8. The CDR3 is 16 amino acids. CDR3 region: CASSLVPLAGTNEQFF. The CDR3 DNA reads as TGTGCCAGCAGCTTAGTTCCGCTAGCGGGGACTAATGAGCAGTTCTTC.

This clonotype was counted many times. The chain joins TRBV12-3 or TRBV12-4 to TRBJ2-3; 13 bases are a match to TRBD2. Trimming took 8 bases from V and 1 from J; bases not matched to a gene: 0. The CDR3 has 14 residues. The CDR3 nucleotides are TGTGCCAGCGGGACTAGCGGGGGCACAGATACGCAGTATTTT. It translates to CASGTSGGTDTQYF.

This clonotype has just a few counts. A read error may account for a junction end that differs from germline. The chain recombines TRBV6-1 with TRBJ2-5; D gene unclear. Germline CDR1 MNHNS, CDR2 SASEGT. The CDR3 runs 11 residues. CDR3 sequence reads: CASSEDETQYF. The CDR3 DNA reads as TGTGCCAGCAGCGAAGACGAGACCCAGTACTTC.

This clonotype has at least ten counts. This chain uses TRBV30 with TRBJ2-7, with 9 bases that match TRBD1. The CDR3 is 13 residues long. The V gene's germline CDR1 is GTSNPN and CDR2 SVGIG (reference sequence). The J segment lost 6 bases and the V segment lost 8 bases, leaving 11 bases of the junction unmatched. The CDR3 DNA reads TGTGCCGCAGGCGGGACAGGGAATCGCGAGCAGTACTTC. Its protein product is CAAGGTGNREQYF.

Ten or more counts support this clonotype. The J gene is TRBJ2-1, the V gene TRBV29-1; TRBD2 matches at 13 bases. Germline CDR1 is SQVTM and CDR2 is ANQGSEA. The CDR3 sequence is 13 residues long. V lost 6 bases and J lost 12; bases outside the gene matches: 8. The CDR3 is CSVYRTSGSGQFF. CDR3 DNA sequence: TGCAGCGTCTACAGGACTAGCGGGAGTGGGCAGTTCTTC.

This clonotype was counted between two and nine times. V gene TRBV5-1 combines with J gene TRBJ2-1; 7 bases line up with TRBD2. This CDR3 has 15 residues. Germline values: CDR1 SGHRS, CDR2 YFSETQ. J gave up 6 bases and V 5 bases, and 11 bases lay outside the gene matches. CDR3 in DNA: TGCGCCAGCAGACTTACTAGCGTAAGGGTCAATGAGCAGTTCTTC. Translation gives CASRLTSVRVNEQFF.

In this sample, this clonotype turned up a few times. This rearrangement joins TRBV5-1 to TRBJ2-5; the match to TRBD1 covers 8 bases. This CDR3 contains 17 residues. Losses at the gene ends were 1 base for V and 0 bases for J; bases not matched to a gene: 8. CDR1 SGHRS and CDR2 YFSETQ come from the germline V gene. The CDR3 reads CASSLISPDRDQETQYF. The DNA of the CDR3 is TGCGCCAGCAGCTTGATATCGCCGGACAGGGACCAAGAGACCCAGTACTTC.

This clonotype has ten or more counts. This chain joins TRBV30 and TRBJ1-6; weak D call: TRBD1 (6 bases). Germline values: CDR1 GTSNPN, CDR2 SVGIG (reference sequence). Trimming pared 3 bases from V and 6 bases from J, leaving 12 bases between. The CDR3 contains 14 residues. In nucleotides, the CDR3 is TGTGCCTGGAGAACCGGGACACTTAATTCACCCCTCCACTTT. It yields the protein CAWRTGTLNSPLHF.

This clonotype was seen many times. The rearrangement links TRBV5-1 to TRBJ2-7, with D hard to call. Germline V gene data show CDR1 as SGHRS and CDR2 as YFSETQ. CDR3 length equals 15 residues. Trimming shortened V by 0 bases and J by 0 bases, and 10 bases separated the two germline ends. Written as DNA, the CDR3 is TGCGCCAGCAGCTTGGGACCGAGGAGCTCCTACGAGCAGTACTTC. As protein: CASSLGPRSSYEQYF.

This clonotype has a count of ten or more. The chain recombines TRBV7-2 with TRBJ2-5; D gene uncertain. Germline CDR1 is SGHTA and CDR2 is FQGNSA. V dropped 0 bases and J dropped 5 bases, with 13 bases sitting between them. The CDR3 sequence is 15 residues long. CDR3 nucleotide sequence: TGTGCCAGCAGCTTAGCGCTGTCCGGAATCGAGACCCAGTACTTC. Its protein product is CASSLALSGIETQYF.

In its sample, this clonotype was seen many times. V usage is TRBV2 and J usage is TRBJ2-5, with 8 bases fitting TRBD1. V shed 9 bases, J shed 5 bases, and the junction held 14 bases outside the gene matches. The CDR3 spans 15 residues. From germline, CDR1 is SNHLY and CDR2 FYNNEI. CDR3 in DNA: TGTGCCAGATCCCTAGGGGCAGGGGGCCTCGAGACCCAGTACTTC. Translated, it gives CARSLGAGGLETQYF.

This clonotype turned up a few times. The chain recombines TRBV19 with TRBJ2-1, with D unclear. Trimming took 4 bases from V and 7 from J, leaving 14 bases between them. Germline lookup yields CDR1 LNHDA and CDR2 SQIVND (reference sequence). The CDR3 runs to 14 residues. CDR3 region: CASSTLGEPNEQFF. CDR3 sequence (DNA): TGTGCCAGTAGTACCCTCGGTGAACCAAATGAGCAGTTCTTC.

This clonotype was counted between two and nine times. The V and J genes are TRBV6-1 and TRBJ2-2; D is possibly TRBD1 or TRBD2 (5 bases each). Germline V gene sequence: CDR1 MNHNS, CDR2 SASEGT. V shed 7 bases and J shed 1 base, with 16 bases lying between them. The CDR3 contains 16 residues. CDR3 region: CASTRAGTRNTGELFF. Written as DNA, the CDR3 is TGTGCCAGCACCAGAGCCGGGACGCGGAACACCGGGGAGCTGTTTTTT.

This clonotype was observed at least ten times. The V gene is TRBV11-2, the J gene TRBJ2-1; TRBD1 matches 7 bases. The J segment lost 5 bases and the V segment lost 6 bases, leaving 10 bases of the junction unmatched. Germline assignment: CDR1 SGHAT and CDR2 FQNNGV. The length of the CDR3 is 15 residues. The DNA of the CDR3 is TGTGCCAGCAGGATAACAGGGGCCCCTAACAATGAGCAGTTCTTC. Its translation is CASRITGAPNNEQFF.

In this sample, this clonotype turned up many times. The J gene is TRBJ2-4, the V gene TRBV7-2, with unresolved D. CDR3 length: 14 amino acids. V lost 4 bases and J lost 0, with 7 bases in between. Germline assignment: CDR1 SGHTA and CDR2 FQGNSA. The CDR3 DNA is TGTGCCAGCAGCTCTGATGGAGCCAAAAACATTCAGTACTTC. Translating gives CASSSDGAKNIQYF. Complete variable domain (other parts from reference TRBV7-2 and TRBJ2-4): GAGVSQSPSNKVTEKGKDVELRCDPISGHTALYWYRQSLGQGLEFLIYFQGNSAPDKSGLPSDRFSAERTGGSVSTLTIQRTQQEDSAVYLCASSSDGAKNIQYFGAGTRLSVL.

The chain recombines TRBV5-6 with TRBJ1-2; 7 bases fit TRBD1. Germline V lookup: CDR1 SGHDT, CDR2 YYEEEE. The length of the CDR3 is 15 residues. The J segment lost 0 bases and the V segment lost 2 bases, leaving 4 bases of the junction unmatched. The CDR3 DNA follows: TGTGCCAGCAGCTTCGGGACAGCAGCTAACTATGGCTACACCTTC. Its translation: CASSFGTAANYGYTF.

There are many counts of this clonotype. The V gene is TRBV12-3 or TRBV12-4, the J gene TRBJ2-1; D is unresolved. This CDR3 has 13 residues. Trimming removed 3 bases from V and 7 bases from J, with 10 bases in between. CDR3 in amino acids: CASSFGLYNEQFF. CDR3 sequence (DNA): TGTGCCAGCAGTTTTGGGCTATATAATGAGCAGTTCTTC.

This clonotype was detected ten times or more. CDR3 region: CASRPTTGTAYGYTF. DNA of the CDR3: TGTGCCAGCAGGCCCACGACCGGGACCGCCTATGGCTACACCTTC. The chain couples TRBV12-3 or TRBV12-4 to TRBJ1-2, with a weak D call TRBD1 (5 bases). V lost 6 bases and J lost 4, with 18 bases in between. CDR3 length: 15 amino acids.

Worth noting for this clonotype: A clone one base away is much larger, so this may be a read error. The gene calls are TRBV2 and TRBJ2-7; D gene ambiguous. CDR3 length equals 10 residues. V lost 7 bases, J lost 4 bases, and 5 bases lay in between. In germline, CDR1 is SNHLY, CDR2 FYNNEI. The chain's CDR3 is CASNPYEQYF. The CDR3 coding sequence is TGTGCCAGCAACCCTTACGAGCAGTACTTC.

Note on this clonotype: With a much larger clone just one base away, this may be a read error. The rearrangement uses TRBV5-1 and TRBJ2-7, with 11 bases identical to TRBD2. CDR1 and CDR2 from the germline V gene are SGHRS and YFSETQ. This CDR3 contains 16 residues. The CDR3 DNA follows: TGCGTCAGCAGCTCGACTAGCGGGACGACCTCCTACGAGCAGTACTTC. Encoded protein: CVSSSTSGTTSYEQYF.

This clonotype has ten or more counts. V and J are TRBV12-3 or TRBV12-4 and TRBJ2-7; D ambiguous. The CDR3 runs to 14 residues. Trimming left V 6 bases short and J 5 bases short, with 17 bases between. The CDR3 DNA follows: TGTGCCAGCAGCCCCCTGGTGGGATTCCACGAGCAGTACTTC. Protein product: CASSPLVGFHEQYF.

J is TRBJ2-5 and V is TRBV30; 7 bases map to TRBD2. The V segment lost 7 bases and the J segment 5 bases; nucleotides outside the gene matches: 7. CDR3 length: 12 residues. Looked up from germline, CDR1 is GTSNPN and CDR2 is SVGIG (reference sequence). This chain's CDR3 is CAYCLAAETQYF. DNA of the CDR3: TGTGCCTACTGCCTAGCGGCTGAGACCCAGTACTTC.

This clonotype was seen only a few times. The rearrangement links TRBV12-3 or TRBV12-4 to TRBJ2-7; TRBD2 is a possible D gene (6 bases). The CDR3 length is 15 residues. V shed 6 bases and J shed 2 bases, with 17 bases lying between them. The CDR3, as DNA: TGTGCCAGCAGCCCCGGACTAACGGGAGCCTACGAGCAGTACTTC. As protein: CASSPGLTGAYEQYF.

This clonotype was counted many times. V is TRBV2 and J is TRBJ2-6, with 13 bases fitting TRBD2. The junction had 3 bases not matched to a gene; V was cut back by 5 bases and J by 2 bases. Germline V gene sequence: CDR1 SNHLY, CDR2 FYNNEI. The CDR3 sequence is 17 residues long. CDR3 loop: CASSQLAGGPGANVLTF. The CDR3 DNA reads as TGTGCCAGCAGTCAACTAGCGGGAGGGCCTGGGGCCAACGTCCTGACTTTC. Supplemented by reference TRBV2 and TRBJ2-6, the full variable domain reads EPEVTQTPSHQVTQMGQEVILRCVPISNHLYFYWYRQILGQKVEFLVSFYNNEISEKSEIFDDQFSVERPDGSNFTLKIRSTKLEDSAMYFCASSQLAGGPGANVLTFGAGSRLTVL.

This clonotype showed up many times. CDR3 nucleotides: TGCAGTGCTAGAGGGGGCTCCACGGGGACCCAGTACTTC. It encodes CSARGGSTGTQYF. The chain combines TRBV20-1 with TRBJ2-5, with D maybe TRBD1 (5 bases). The V gene's germline CDR1 is DFQATT and CDR2 SNEGSKA (reference sequence). The V end lost 1 base, the J end lost 7 bases, and 13 bases lay between the germline ends. This CDR3 is 13 amino acids long.